The clone carrying this T cell receptor beta chain was recorded once. As yet, its antigen is unknown. The protocol was immunoSEQ multiplex PCR, while the TCRdb copy is restricted to in-frame clones and leaves out a portion. The sample holds around 26,000 clones, 81% seen once. This sample is part of a study of PD-1 blockade in classical Hodgkin lymphoma. Study observations and caveats: Patients who responded completely had about the same baseline diversity as newly diagnosed patients. Nivolumab initiated under 1 year post-ASCT led to patient exclusion. By C4D1, diversity of CD4+ TCRs had risen significantly, whereas that of CD8+ TCRs had not. Reported baseline diversity: healthy donors highest, relapsed/refractory patients lowest.

With no exception, relapse followed autologous stem cell transplantation in all patients, and brentuximab vedotin exposure varied. V lost 7 bases and J lost 5, with 18 bases in between. Germline V gene sequence: CDR1 SNHLY, CDR2 FYNNEI. CDR3 length: 14 amino acids. The specimen was peripheral blood mononuclear cells (PBMCs), collected before the second cycle of nivolumab. The source is a human donor with classical Hodgkin lymphoma. This chain connects TRBV2 to TRBJ2-7; possible D gene TRBD2, 7 bases. Here the CDR3 DNA reads TGTGCCAGCAAGCTGGGGCGGGGGCCTAACGAGCAGTACTTC. Translation gives CASKLGRGPNEQYF.